This T cell receptor beta chain was sequenced during a study of PD-1 blockade in classical Hodgkin lymphoma. Study results and limitations: At C4D1, TCR diversity had climbed significantly for CD4+ cells, though not for CD8+ cells. The study reported lower baseline TCR diversity in newly diagnosed patients than in healthy donors.

Relapse was seen in all patients after autologous stem cell transplantation, and brentuximab vedotin exposure was variable. The CDR3 sequence is 14 residues long. The ends lost 4 bases at V and 3 bases at J; junction bases unmatched: 3. Germline V gives CDR1 SGHRS, CDR2 YFSETQ. Note on this clone: The antigen is not known.

The table came from immunoSEQ multiplex PCR; TCRdb's copy has only in-frame clones and leaves some out. In the table there are about 18,000 clones, around 85% of which are singletons. Specimen: peripheral blood mononuclear cells (PBMCs), collected at baseline. The receptor was derived from a human donor with classical Hodgkin lymphoma. The chain carries TRBV5-1 and TRBJ2-7; TRBD2 agrees at 11 bases. For the CDR3, the DNA is TGCGCCAGCAGCCCGGGGACTAGCGGCTACGAGCAGTACTTC. As protein: CASSPGTSGYEQYF.